Listed here are 11 T cell receptor beta chains from one sample, sequenced in a study of cytomegalovirus exposure and HLA in healthy donors. Primers for the PCR totalled 60 Vbeta and 13 Jbeta. The method was immunoSEQ multiplex PCR; TCRdb's version includes in-frame clones alone and lacks a portion of them. The sample contains around 76,000 clones, under 80% of which appear only once. The sequencing sample was made of PBMCs. The receptors derive from a man aged 35 to 55 in good health and CMV-seronegative.

This sequence joins TRBV7-9 and TRBJ2-4, with D hard to call. The CDR3 is made up of 11 amino acids. Germline values: CDR1 SEHNR, CDR2 FQNEAQ (reference sequence). Trimming removed 2 bases at V and 12 bases at J, with 8 bases between. The CDR3 DNA reads as TGTGCCAGCAGCTTAACGTTCAGTCAGTACTTC. This encodes CASSLTFSQYF.

This chain joins TRBV27 and TRBJ2-4; weak D call: TRBD2 (5 bases). Germline loops: CDR1 MNHEY, CDR2 SMNVEV (reference sequence). The CDR3 runs to 14 residues. Trimming took off 5 bases at V and 7 bases at J, with 15 bases between the two ends. For the CDR3, the DNA is TGTGCCAGCAGTACCAGCGGCGGCGGGAACATTCAGTACTTC. Translated: CASSTSGGGNIQYF.

The CDR3 reads CATSNAREKLFF. The DNA for the CDR3 is TGTGCCACCAGCAACGCGCGTGAAAAACTGTTTTTT. This chain links TRBV15 with TRBJ1-4; D is unclear. The CDR3 has 12 amino acids. Trimming pared 4 bases from V and 7 bases from J, leaving 7 bases between. CDR1 and CDR2 (germline): LNHNV, YYDKDF (reference sequence).

The V call is TRBV2, the J call TRBJ1-4; 7 bases fit TRBD1. The CDR3 covers 14 residues. V lost 5 bases to trimming and J lost 5 bases; unmatched junction nucleotides: 5. Germline V gene sequence: CDR1 SNHLY, CDR2 FYNNEI. CDR3 in amino acids: CASSYRGDNEKLFF. The CDR3 DNA follows: TGTGCCAGCAGTTACAGGGGAGACAATGAAAAACTGTTTTTT.

The chain combines TRBV5-1 with TRBJ2-1; 7 positions match TRBD2. The junction had 5 bases not matched to a gene; V was cut back by 1 base and J by 7 bases. Germline loops: CDR1 SGHRS, CDR2 YFSETQ. This CDR3 is built from 14 residues. Written as DNA, the CDR3 is TGCGCCAGCAGCTTGACGACTAGCAGAAATGAGCAGTTCTTC. Protein product: CASSLTTSRNEQFF.

This sequence joins TRBV28 and TRBJ2-7; 8 nucleotides align to TRBD2. The germline gives CDR1 MDHEN, CDR2 SYDVKM. The CDR3 is 15 amino acids. Germline trimming cut 8 bases from V and 1 base from J; bases unmatched to any gene: 10. CDR3 sequence: CASAARGTSSYEQYF. Written as DNA, the CDR3 is TGTGCCAGCGCCGCAAGGGGGACTAGTTCCTACGAGCAGTACTTC.

A remark on this clone: Other nucleotide sequences in the sample specify the same CDR3. The V gene is TRBV28, the J gene TRBJ2-7, with 8 bases identical to TRBD1. With 9 bases clipped from V and 3 bases from J, the junction kept 13 bases outside the gene matches. The CDR3 sequence is 15 residues long. Germline V lookup: CDR1 MDHEN, CDR2 SYDVKM. This chain's CDR3 is CASTPPAGQDYEQYF. The CDR3 DNA reads as TGTGCCAGTACTCCACCTGCGGGACAGGACTACGAGCAGTACTTC.

The rearrangement uses TRBV7-9 and TRBJ1-1; 9 positions agree with TRBD1. The CDR3 is 15 amino acids. Germline V CDR1 and CDR2: SEHNR, FQNEAQ (reference sequence). V trimming: 4 bases; J trimming: 5 bases; junction bases outside the gene matches: 8. The CDR3 here is CASSSYRGQRTEAFF. CDR3 nucleotides: TGTGCCAGCAGCTCCTACAGGGGGCAGAGGACTGAAGCTTTCTTT.

The chain recombines TRBV6-5 with TRBJ1-4; perhaps TRBD1 as D (5 bases). The CDR3 length is 16 residues. Trimming shortened V by 1 base and J by 5 bases, and 14 bases separated the two germline ends. Germline CDR1 reads MNHEY; CDR2 reads SVGAGI. The CDR3 DNA is TGTGCCAGCAGTTACTATTTGACAGCCACGAATGAAAAACTGTTTTTT. It yields the protein CASSYYLTATNEKLFF.

The J gene is TRBJ1-1, the V gene TRBV6-6; the D gene is possibly TRBD1 (5 bases). CDR1 and CDR2 (germline): MNHNY, SVGAGI (reference sequence). V lost 7 bases and J 5 bases, leaving 14 bases between the germline ends. The CDR3 runs 13 residues. The CDR3 DNA sequence: TGTGCCAGCACTAACGCGGGGGGTACTGAAGCTTTCTTT. As protein: CASTNAGGTEAFF.

J is TRBJ1-1 and V is TRBV30; 9 nucleotides align to TRBD1. Germline V lookup: CDR1 GTSNPN, CDR2 SVGIG (reference sequence). This CDR3 contains 13 residues. V was pared by 8 bases and J by 4 bases, with 8 bases of the junction left unmatched. CDR3 DNA: TGTGCCCGTGCCCTGACAGGGGGCACTGAAGCTTTCTTT. Translating it yields CARALTGGTEAFF.